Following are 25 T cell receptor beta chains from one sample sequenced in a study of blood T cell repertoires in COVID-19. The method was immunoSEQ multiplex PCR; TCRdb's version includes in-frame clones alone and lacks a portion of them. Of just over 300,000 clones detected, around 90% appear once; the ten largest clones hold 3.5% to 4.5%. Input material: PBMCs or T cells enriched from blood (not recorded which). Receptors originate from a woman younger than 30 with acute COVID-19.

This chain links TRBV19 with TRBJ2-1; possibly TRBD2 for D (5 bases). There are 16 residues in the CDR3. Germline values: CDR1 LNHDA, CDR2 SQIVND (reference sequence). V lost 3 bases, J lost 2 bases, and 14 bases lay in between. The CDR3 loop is CASSIGGLAPYNEQFF. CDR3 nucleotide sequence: TGTGCCAGTAGTATTGGTGGACTCGCCCCCTACAATGAGCAGTTCTTC.

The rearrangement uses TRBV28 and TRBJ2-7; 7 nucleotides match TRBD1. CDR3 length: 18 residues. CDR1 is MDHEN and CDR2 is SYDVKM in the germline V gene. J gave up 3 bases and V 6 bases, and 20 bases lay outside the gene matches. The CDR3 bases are TGTGCCAGCAGACTTACGGGACAGCCCTACGACTACTACTACGAGCAGTACTTC. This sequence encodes CASRLTGQPYDYYYEQYF.

CDR3 residues: CSATGSEAFF. The DNA of the CDR3 is TGCAGCGCCACAGGATCTGAAGCTTTCTTT. The chain couples TRBV29-1 to TRBJ1-1, with D tentatively TRBD1 (5 bases). The germline CDR1 and CDR2 sequences are SQVTM and ANQGSEA. The CDR3 has 10 amino acids. V was cut by 7 bases and J by 6 bases, with 9 bases left in between.

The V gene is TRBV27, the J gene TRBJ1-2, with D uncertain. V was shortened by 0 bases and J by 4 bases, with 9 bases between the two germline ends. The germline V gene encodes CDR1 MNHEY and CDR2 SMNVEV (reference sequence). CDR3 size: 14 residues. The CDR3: CASSLSSRLYGYTF. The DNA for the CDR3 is TGTGCCAGCAGTTTATCGTCGAGACTCTATGGCTACACCTTC.

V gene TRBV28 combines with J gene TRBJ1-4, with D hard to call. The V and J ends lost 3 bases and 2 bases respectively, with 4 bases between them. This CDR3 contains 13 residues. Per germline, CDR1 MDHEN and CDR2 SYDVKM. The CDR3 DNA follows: TGTGCCAGCAGTTTCGGGACTAATGAAAAACTGTTTTTT. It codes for CASSFGTNEKLFF.

CDR3 sequence (DNA): TGTGCCAGCAGCTTAGGAACCGGGACAGGGGTTAGGTATGGCTACACCTTC. This sequence encodes CASSLGTGTGVRYGYTF. The gene calls are TRBV11-3 and TRBJ1-2, with 10 positions matching TRBD1. CDR3 length: 17 residues. Germline CDR1 reads SGHNT; CDR2 reads YENEEA. The ends lost 1 base at V and 5 bases at J; junction bases unmatched: 10. The variable domain in full, completed from reference TRBV11-3 and TRBJ1-2, reads EAGVVQSPRYKIIEKKQPVAFWCNPISGHNTLYWYLQNLGQGPELLIRYENEEAVDDSQLPKDRFSAERLKGVDSTLKIQPAELGDSAVYLCASSLGTGTGVRYGYTFGSGTRLTVV.

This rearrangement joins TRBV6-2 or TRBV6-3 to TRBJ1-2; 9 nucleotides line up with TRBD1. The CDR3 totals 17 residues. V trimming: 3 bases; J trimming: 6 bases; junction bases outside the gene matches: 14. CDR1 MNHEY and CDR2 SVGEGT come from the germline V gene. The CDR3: CASSYGPGTGPSNGYTF. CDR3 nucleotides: TGTGCCAGCAGTTATGGTCCGGGGACAGGGCCATCAAATGGCTACACCTTC.

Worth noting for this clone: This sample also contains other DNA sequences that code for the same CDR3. The CDR3 sequence is CASSLTGYGYTF. CDR3 nucleotides: TGTGCCAGCAGTTTAACCGGCTATGGCTACACCTTC. The V call is TRBV28, the J call TRBJ1-2; D remains unclear. With 2 bases removed from V and 4 bases from J, the gap between germline ends came to 5 bases. The germline CDR1 and CDR2 sequences are MDHEN and SYDVKM. This CDR3 comprises 12 residues.

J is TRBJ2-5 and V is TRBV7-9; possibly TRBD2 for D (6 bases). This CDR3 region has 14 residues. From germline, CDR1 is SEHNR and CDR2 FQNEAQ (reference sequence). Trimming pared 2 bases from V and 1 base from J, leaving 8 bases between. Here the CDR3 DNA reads TGTGCCAGCAGCTTACTTAGCGGCCAAGAGACCCAGTACTTC. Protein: CASSLLSGQETQYF.

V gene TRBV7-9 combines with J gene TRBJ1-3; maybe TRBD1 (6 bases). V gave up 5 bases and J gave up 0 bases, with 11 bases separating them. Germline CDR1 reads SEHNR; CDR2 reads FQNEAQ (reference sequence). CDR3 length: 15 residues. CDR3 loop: CASSIGQNSGNTIYF. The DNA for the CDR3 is TGTGCCAGCAGCATCGGACAGAACTCTGGAAACACCATATATTTT.

CDR3 nucleotides: TGCGCCAGCAGCCTAGCCCCTAGGGGGCGCGGGGAGACCCAGTACTTC. Its protein product is CASSLAPRGRGETQYF. The chain recombines TRBV5-1 with TRBJ2-5; 7 nucleotides align to TRBD1. The CDR3 covers 16 residues. V lost 4 bases to trimming and J lost 5 bases; unmatched junction nucleotides: 14. Germline loops: CDR1 SGHRS, CDR2 YFSETQ.

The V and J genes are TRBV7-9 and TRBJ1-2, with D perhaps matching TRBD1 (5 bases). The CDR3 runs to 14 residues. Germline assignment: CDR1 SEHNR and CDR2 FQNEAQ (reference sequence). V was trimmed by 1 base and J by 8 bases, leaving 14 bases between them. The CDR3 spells CASSLGPPGEGYTF. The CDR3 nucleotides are TGTGCCAGCAGCTTAGGCCCCCCGGGGGAAGGCTACACCTTC.

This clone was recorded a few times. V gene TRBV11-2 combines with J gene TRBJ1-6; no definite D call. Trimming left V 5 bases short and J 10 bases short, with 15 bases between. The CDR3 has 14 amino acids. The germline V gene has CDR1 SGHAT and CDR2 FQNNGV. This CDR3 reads CASSPNLVRSPLHF. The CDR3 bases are TGTGCCAGCAGCCCAAATCTCGTACGGTCACCCCTCCACTTT.

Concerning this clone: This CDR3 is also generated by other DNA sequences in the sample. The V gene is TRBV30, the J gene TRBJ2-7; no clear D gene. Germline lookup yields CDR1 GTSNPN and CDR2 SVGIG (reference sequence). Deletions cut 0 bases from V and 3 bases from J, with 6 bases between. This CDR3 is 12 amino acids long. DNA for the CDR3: TGTGCCTGGAGTGTATCTAGCTACGAGCAGTACTTC. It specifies CAWSVSSYEQYF.

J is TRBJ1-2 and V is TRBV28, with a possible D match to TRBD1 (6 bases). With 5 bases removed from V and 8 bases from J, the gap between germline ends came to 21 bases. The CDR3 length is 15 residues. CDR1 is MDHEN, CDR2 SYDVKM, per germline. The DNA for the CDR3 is TGTGCCAGCAGTACAGTCAGGGGAGTTTGGGGCGGCTACACCTTC. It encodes CASSTVRGVWGGYTF.

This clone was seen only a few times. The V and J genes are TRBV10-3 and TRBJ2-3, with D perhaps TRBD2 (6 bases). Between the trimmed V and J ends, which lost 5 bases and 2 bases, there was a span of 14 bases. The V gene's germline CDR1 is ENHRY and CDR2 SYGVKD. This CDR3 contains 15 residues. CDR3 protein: CAISLNSGDTDTQYF. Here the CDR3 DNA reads TGTGCCATCAGTCTTAATAGCGGAGACACAGATACGCAGTATTTT.

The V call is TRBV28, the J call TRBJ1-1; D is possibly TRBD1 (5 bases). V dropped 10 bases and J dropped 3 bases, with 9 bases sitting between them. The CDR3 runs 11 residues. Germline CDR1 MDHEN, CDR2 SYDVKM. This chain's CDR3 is CATKGDTEAFF. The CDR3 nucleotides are TGTGCCACCAAAGGGGACACTGAAGCTTTCTTT.

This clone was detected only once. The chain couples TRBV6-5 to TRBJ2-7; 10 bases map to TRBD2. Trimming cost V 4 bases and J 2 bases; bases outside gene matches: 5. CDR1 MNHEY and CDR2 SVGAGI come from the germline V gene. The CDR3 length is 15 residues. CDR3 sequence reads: CASSSTSGLTYEQYF. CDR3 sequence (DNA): TGTGCCAGCAGTTCGACTAGCGGGCTCACCTACGAGCAGTACTTC.

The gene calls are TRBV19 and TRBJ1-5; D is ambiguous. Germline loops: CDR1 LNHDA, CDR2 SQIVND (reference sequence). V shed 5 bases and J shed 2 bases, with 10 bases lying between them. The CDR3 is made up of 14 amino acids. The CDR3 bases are TGTGCCAGTAGTCCCAATACAGGCAATCAGCCCCAGCATTTT. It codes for CASSPNTGNQPQHF.

The CDR3 sequence is CASSAGLAGDVGELFF. The CDR3 region has the DNA TGTGCCAGCAGCGCCGGACTAGCGGGAGATGTCGGGGAGCTGTTTTTT. The rearrangement joins TRBV5-4 to TRBJ2-2; TRBD2 agrees at 13 bases. The germline V gene encodes CDR1 SGHNT and CDR2 YYREEE (reference sequence). The CDR3 sequence is 16 residues long. V was pared by 4 bases and J by 7 bases, with 7 bases of the junction left unmatched.

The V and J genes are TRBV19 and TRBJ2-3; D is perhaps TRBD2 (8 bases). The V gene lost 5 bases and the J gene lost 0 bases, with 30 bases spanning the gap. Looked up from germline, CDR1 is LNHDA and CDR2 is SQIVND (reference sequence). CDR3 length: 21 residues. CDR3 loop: CASSSRQGGSAGGSSTDTQYF. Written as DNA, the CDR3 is TGTGCCAGTAGTTCGAGACAGGGAGGGAGCGCGGGAGGCTCTAGCACAGATACGCAGTATTTT.

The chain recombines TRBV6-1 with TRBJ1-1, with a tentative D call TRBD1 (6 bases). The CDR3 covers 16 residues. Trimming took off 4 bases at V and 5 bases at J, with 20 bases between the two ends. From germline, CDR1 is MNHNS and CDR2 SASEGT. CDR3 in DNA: TGTGCCAGCAGTGGTCCCTTACAGGGATTTTGGACTGAAGCTTTCTTT. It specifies CASSGPLQGFWTEAFF.

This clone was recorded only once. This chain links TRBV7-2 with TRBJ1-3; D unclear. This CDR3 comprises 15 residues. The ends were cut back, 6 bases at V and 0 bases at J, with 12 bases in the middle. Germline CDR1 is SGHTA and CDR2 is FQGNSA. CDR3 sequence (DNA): TGTGCCAGCAGTCGCACAGTCCTCTCTGGAAACACCATATATTTT. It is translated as CASSRTVLSGNTIYF.

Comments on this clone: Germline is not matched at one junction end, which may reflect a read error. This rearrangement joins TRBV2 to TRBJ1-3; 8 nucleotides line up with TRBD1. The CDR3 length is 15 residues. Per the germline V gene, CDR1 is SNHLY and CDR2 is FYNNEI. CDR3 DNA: TGTGCCAGCAGAGAAGACAGGGGCCCTGGAAACACCATATATTTT. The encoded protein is CASREDRGPGNTIYF.

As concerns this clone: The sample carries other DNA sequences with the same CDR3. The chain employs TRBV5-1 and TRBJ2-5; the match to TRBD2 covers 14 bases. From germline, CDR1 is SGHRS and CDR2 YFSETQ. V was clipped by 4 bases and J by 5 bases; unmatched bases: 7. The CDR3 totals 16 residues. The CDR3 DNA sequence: TGCGCCAGCAGCCTGGGGGGACTAGCGGGAGAGGAGACCCAGTACTTC. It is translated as CASSLGGLAGEETQYF. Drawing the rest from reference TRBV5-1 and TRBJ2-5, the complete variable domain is KAGVTQTPRYLIKTRGQQVTLSCSPISGHRSVSWYQQTPGQGLQFLFEYFSETQRNKGNFPGRFSGRQFSNSRSEMNVSTLELGDSALYLCASSLGGLAGEETQYFGPGTRLLVL.